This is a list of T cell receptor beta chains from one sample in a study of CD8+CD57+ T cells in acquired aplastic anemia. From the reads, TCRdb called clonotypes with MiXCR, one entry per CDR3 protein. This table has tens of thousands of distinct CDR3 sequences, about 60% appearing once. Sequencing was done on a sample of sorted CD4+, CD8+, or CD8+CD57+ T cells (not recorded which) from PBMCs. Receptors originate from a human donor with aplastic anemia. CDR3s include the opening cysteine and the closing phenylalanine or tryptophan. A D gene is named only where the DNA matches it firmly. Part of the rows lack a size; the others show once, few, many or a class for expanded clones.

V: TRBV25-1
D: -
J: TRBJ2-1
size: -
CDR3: CASSLWGSLSEQFF
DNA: TGTGCCAGCAGCTTGTGGGGGTCCCTCTCAGAGCAGTTCTTC

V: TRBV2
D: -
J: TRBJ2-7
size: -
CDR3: CASSAMQGGEQYF
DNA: TGTGCCAGCAGTGCTATGCAGGGAGGCGAGCAGTACTTC

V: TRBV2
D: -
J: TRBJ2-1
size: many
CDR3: CASSLGGLEQFF
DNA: TGTGCCAGCAGCCTAGGGGGACTTGAGCAGTTCTTC

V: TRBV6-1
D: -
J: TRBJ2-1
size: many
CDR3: CASSEAGGYNEQFF
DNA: TGTGCCAGCAGTGAAGCGGGGGGCTACAATGAGCAGTTCTTC

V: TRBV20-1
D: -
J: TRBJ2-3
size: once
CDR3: CSARESDTQYF
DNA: TGCAGTGCTAGGGAGTCAGATACGCAGTATTTT

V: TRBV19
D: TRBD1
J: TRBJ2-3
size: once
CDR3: CASSIGTANTDTQYF
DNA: TGTGCCAGTAGTATCGGGACAGCAAACACAGATACGCAGTATTTT

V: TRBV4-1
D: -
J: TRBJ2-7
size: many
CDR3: CASSQENLVLSYEQYF
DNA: TGCGCCAGCAGCCAAGAGAACCTCGTCCTCTCCTACGAGCAGTACTTC

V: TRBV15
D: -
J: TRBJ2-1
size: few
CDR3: CATSREGQEYNEQFF
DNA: TGTGCCACCAGCAGAGAGGGGCAGGAGTACAATGAGCAGTTCTTC

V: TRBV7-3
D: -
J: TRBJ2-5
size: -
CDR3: CASRTAGTQYF
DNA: TGTGCCAGCAGGACAGCGGGGACCCAGTACTTC

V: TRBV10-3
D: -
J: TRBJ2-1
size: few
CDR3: CAISEGNEQFF
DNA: TGTGCCATCAGTGAGGGCAATGAGCAGTTCTTC

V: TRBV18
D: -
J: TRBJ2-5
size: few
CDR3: CASSPREQGGETQYF
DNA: TGTGCCAGCTCACCCAGGGAACAGGGAGGAGAGACCCAGTACTTC

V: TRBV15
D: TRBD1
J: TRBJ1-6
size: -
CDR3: CATSREDRGSSPLHF
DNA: TGTGCCACCAGCAGAGAGGACAGGGGCAGTTCACCCCTCCACTTT

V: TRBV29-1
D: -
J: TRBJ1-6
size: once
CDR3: CSVQKNGNSPLHF
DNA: TGCAGCGTTCAGAAAAACGGCAATTCACCCCTCCACTTT

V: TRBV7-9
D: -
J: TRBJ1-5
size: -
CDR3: CASSLGHLNQPQHF
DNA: TGTGCCAGCAGCTTAGGACATCTCAATCAGCCCCAGCATTTT

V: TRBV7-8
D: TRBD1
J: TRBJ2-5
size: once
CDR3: CASSQTGDGLETQYF
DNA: TGTGCCAGCAGCCAGACAGGGGACGGATTGGAGACCCAGTACTTC

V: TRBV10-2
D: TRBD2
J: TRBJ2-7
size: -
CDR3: CASSAWTSGMVSYEQYF
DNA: TGCGCCAGCAGTGCCTGGACTAGCGGAATGGTATCCTACGAGCAGTACTTC

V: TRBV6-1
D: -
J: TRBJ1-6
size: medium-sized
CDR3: CASSEAGEQTGNSPLHF
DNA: TGTGCCAGCAGTGAAGCAGGGGAACAAACGGGGAATTCACCCCTCCACTTT

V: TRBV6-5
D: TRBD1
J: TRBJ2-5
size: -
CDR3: CASSDSTGVGETQYF
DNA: TGTGCCAGCAGTGACTCGACAGGGGTAGGGGAGACCCAGTACTTC

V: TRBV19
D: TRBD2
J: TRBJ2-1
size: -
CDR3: CATGIAGGPQFF
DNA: TGTGCCACGGGTATAGCGGGAGGGCCTCAGTTCTTC

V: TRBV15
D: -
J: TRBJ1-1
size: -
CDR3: CATSREGTEAFF
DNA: TGTGCCACCAGCCGAGAGGGGACTGAAGCTTTCTTT

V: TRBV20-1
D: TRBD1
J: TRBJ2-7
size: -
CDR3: CSARNPGQTYEQYF
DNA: TGCAGTGCTAGAAACCCGGGACAGACCTACGAGCAGTACTTC

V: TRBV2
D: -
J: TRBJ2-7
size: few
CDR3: CASSEYEQYF
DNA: TGTGCCAGCAGTGAGTACGAGCAGTACTTC

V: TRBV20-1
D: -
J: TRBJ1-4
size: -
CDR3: CSANPGGAEKLFF
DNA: TGCAGTGCTAATCCTGGTGGGGCCGAAAAACTGTTTTTT

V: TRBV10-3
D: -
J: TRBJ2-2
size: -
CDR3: CAIRGPTANTGELFF
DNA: TGTGCCATCAGGGGACCGACGGCGAACACCGGGGAGCTGTTTTTT

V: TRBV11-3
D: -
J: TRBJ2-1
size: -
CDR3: CASSLDQQNNEQFF
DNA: TGTGCCAGCAGCTTAGATCAACAGAACAATGAGCAGTTCTTC

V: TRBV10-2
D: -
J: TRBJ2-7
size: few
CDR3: CASSVGFDEQYF
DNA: TGCGCCAGCAGTGTAGGGTTTGACGAGCAGTACTTC

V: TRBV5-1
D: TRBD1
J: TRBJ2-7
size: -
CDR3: CASSTTGGYEQYF
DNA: TGCGCCAGCAGCACGACAGGGGGTTACGAGCAGTACTTC

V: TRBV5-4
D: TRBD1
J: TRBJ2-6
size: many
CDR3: CASSSRDSRLSGANVLTF
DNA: TGTGCCAGCAGCTCCCGGGACAGCCGCCTCTCTGGGGCCAACGTCCTGACTTTC

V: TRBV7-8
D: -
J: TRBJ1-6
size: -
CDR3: CASSLLGSDSPLHF
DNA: TGTGCCAGCAGTTTACTGGGTTCAGATTCACCCCTCCACTTT

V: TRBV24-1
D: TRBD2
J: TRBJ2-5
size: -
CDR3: CATSREVSETQYF
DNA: TGTGCCACCAGTCGGGAGGTCTCGGAGACCCAGTACTTC

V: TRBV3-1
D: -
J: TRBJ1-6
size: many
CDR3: CASSLAGGGSPLHF
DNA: TGTGCCAGCAGCCTGGCCGGGGGCGGGTCACCCCTCCACTTT

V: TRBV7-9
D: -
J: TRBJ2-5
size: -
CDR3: CATQDSQETQYF
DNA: TGTGCCACCCAAGACAGCCAAGAGACCCAGTACTTC

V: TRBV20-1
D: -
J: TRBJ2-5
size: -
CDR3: CSAPGLKTQYF
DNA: TGCAGTGCTCCGGGACTCAAGACCCAGTACTTC

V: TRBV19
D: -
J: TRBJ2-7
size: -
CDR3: CASSMGYGVSYEQYF
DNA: TGTGCCAGTAGTATGGGTTACGGGGTCTCCTACGAGCAGTACTTC

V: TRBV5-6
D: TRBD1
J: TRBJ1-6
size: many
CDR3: CASSSLTGGGSPLHF
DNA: TGTGCCAGCAGCTCCTTGACAGGGGGCGGTTCACCCCTCCACTTT

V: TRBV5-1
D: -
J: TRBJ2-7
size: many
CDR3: CASSRGIYEQYF
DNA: TGCGCCAGCAGCAGGGGGATCTACGAGCAGTACTTC

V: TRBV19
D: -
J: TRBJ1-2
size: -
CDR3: CASTSYPLGYTF
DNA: TGTGCCAGTACCTCCTATCCGCTTGGCTACACCTTC

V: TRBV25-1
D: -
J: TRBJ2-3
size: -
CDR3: CASSASSTDTQYF
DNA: TGTGCCAGCAGTGCCTCTAGCACAGATACGCAGTATTTT

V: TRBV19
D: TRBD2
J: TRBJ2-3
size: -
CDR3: CASRGLAVTDTQYF
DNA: TGTGCCAGTAGGGGACTAGCGGTCACAGATACGCAGTATTTT

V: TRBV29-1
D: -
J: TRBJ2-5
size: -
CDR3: CSAHRDVDHGVFF
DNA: TGCAGCGCTCACCGGGACGTAGATCATGGAGTGTTCTTC

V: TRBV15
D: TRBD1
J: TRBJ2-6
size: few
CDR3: CATSGTASGANVLTF
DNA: TGTGCCACCAGCGGGACAGCCTCTGGGGCCAACGTCCTGACTTTC

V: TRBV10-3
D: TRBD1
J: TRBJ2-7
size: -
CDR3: CAISESRGGPYEQYF
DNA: TGTGCCATCAGTGAAAGTAGAGGGGGCCCGTACGAGCAGTACTTC

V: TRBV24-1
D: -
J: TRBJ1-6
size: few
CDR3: CATSEGDIHRGSPLHF
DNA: TGTGCCACCAGTGAGGGGGACATTCACAGAGGTTCACCCCTCCACTTT

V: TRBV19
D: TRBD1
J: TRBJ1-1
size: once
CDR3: CASSIDRGNTEAFF
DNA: TGTGCCAGTAGTATTGACAGGGGGAACACTGAAGCTTTCTTT

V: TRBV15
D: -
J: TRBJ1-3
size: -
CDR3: CATSRDRGNTIYF
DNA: TGTGCCACCAGCAGAGATCGGGGAAACACCATATATTTT

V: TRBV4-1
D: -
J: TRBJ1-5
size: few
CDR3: CASSQDWRGANNQPQHF
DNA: TGCGCCAGCAGCCAAGATTGGCGGGGGGCGAACAATCAGCCCCAGCATTTT

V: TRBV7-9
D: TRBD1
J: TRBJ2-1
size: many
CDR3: CASSSRGQSSYNEQFF
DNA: TGTGCCAGCAGCTCCAGGGGGCAGAGCTCCTACAATGAGCAGTTCTTC

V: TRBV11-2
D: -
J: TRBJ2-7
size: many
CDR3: CASSSSQGGTYEQYF
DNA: TGTGCCAGCAGCTCCTCTCAGGGGGGAACCTACGAGCAGTACTTC

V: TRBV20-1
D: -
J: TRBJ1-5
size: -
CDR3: CSARVGQGNQPQHF
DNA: TGCAGTGCTAGAGTTGGGCAGGGGAATCAGCCCCAGCATTTT

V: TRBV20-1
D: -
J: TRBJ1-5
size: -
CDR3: CSEGVSGNQPQHF
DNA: TGCAGTGAAGGGGTTTCGGGCAATCAGCCCCAGCATTTT